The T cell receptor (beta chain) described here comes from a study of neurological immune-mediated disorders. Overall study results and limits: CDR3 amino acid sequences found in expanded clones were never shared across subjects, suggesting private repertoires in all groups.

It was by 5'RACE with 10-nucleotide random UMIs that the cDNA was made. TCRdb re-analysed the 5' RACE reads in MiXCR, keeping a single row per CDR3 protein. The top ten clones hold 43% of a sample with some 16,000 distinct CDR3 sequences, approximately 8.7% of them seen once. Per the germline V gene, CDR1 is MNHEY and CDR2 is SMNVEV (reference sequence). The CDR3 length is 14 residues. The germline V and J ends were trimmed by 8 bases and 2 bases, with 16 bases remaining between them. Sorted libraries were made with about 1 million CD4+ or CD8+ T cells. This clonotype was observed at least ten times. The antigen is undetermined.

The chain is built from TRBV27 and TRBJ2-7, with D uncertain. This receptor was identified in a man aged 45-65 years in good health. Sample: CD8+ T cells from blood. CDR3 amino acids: CASAGTANPYEQYF. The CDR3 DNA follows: TGTGCCAGCGCTGGTACAGCAAACCCCTACGAGCAGTACTTC.